This section outlines one T cell receptor beta chain sequence together with its context. This specimen belongs to a study of shared clonotypes between healthy human individuals. The protocol was immunoSEQ multiplex PCR, while the TCRdb copy is restricted to in-frame clones and leaves out a portion. The sample carries some 2,500,000 clones, 80% to 95% recorded once. The sample comprised naive CD4+ T cells from PBMCs. Regarding subset: CD45RA+ positively selected. This receptor was taken from a man in his late teens or twenties in good health. Some clones in this sample may be carry-over from other donors' samples.

The CDR3 DNA is TGCGCCAGCACGAACAGCGGGAGCGACGAGCAGTACTTC. Encoded protein: CASTNSGSDEQYF. The chain links TRBV5-1 to TRBJ2-7; 8 nucleotides match TRBD2. The CDR3 has 13 amino acids. Germline V CDR1 and CDR2: SGHRS, YFSETQ. V lost 6 bases to trimming and J lost 5 bases; unmatched junction nucleotides: 7.